The TCR beta chain described here comes from a study of identical twins. Study results and caveats: Analyses based on zero insertions could be partly confounded by invariant MAIT and iNKT cells. A lower insertion count was a feature of abundant cord blood beta clonotypes, with no such feature in memory repertoires.

Template switching added a universal primer binding site, and final cDNA carried unique molecular identifiers. TCRdb re-called the 5' RACE reads with MiXCR, one entry per CDR3 protein. The sample comprises 640,000 or so distinct CDR3 sequences, 5.5% to 7.5% of which are singletons, and around 2% rests with the top ten. V was clipped by 0 bases and J by 0 bases; unmatched bases: 9. This CDR3 has 18 residues. Germline V CDR1 and CDR2: SGDLS, YYNGEE. This clonotype was seen many times. Its antigen is as yet unknown. This sequence was found in a man aged 18-30 years in good health. V is TRBV9 and J is TRBJ2-3, with 8 positions matching TRBD2. Sequenced sample: naive T cells sorted from blood. CDR3 amino acids: CASSVDRRGLESTDTQYF. CDR3 sequence (DNA): TGTGCCAGCAGCGTAGACCGTAGGGGACTAGAAAGCACAGATACGCAGTATTTT.